Following are 9 T cell receptor beta chains from one sample sequenced in a study of blood T cell repertoires in COVID-19. Data came from immunoSEQ multiplex PCR; TCRdb stores just in-frame clones and leaves some out. The sample consists of under 100,000 clones, roughly 82% of them appearing once. Material for sequencing was peripheral blood. The receptors originated from a woman at least 80 years old with active or convalescent COVID-19.

The rearrangement joins TRBV5-4 to TRBJ1-2, with 7 bases lining up with TRBD1. V trimming: 4 bases; J trimming: 0 bases; junction bases outside the gene matches: 3. This CDR3 is built from 14 residues. Germline CDR1 is SGHNT and CDR2 is YYREEE (reference sequence). The CDR3 protein is CASSPGTANYGYTF. CDR3 in DNA: TGTGCCAGCAGCCCTGGGACAGCTAACTATGGCTACACCTTC.

A remark on this clone: Relative to the germline gene, one junction end is altered; a read error may explain this. This chain links TRBV2 with TRBJ2-5; TRBD2 matches 10 bases. The J call is in doubt because the DNA end fits TRBJ2-7 better. Germline-derived CDR1 and CDR2 are SNHLY and FYNNEI. The CDR3 sequence is 14 residues long. CDR3 DNA: TGTGCAAGCAGTCGGACTAGCGGCTCCTACGAGCAGTACTTC. Translated, it gives CASSRTSGSYEQYF.

The chain has TRBV2 and TRBJ2-1; tentative D call: TRBD1 (5 bases). Germline CDR1 reads SNHLY; CDR2 reads FYNNEI. The CDR3 loop spans 11 amino acids. Trimming took 5 bases from V and 10 from J, leaving 9 bases between them. The CDR3 DNA is TGTGCCAGCAGTTTCGGACAAGAGCAGTTCTTC. It translates to CASSFGQEQFF.

The CDR3: CASSQDRPLRGTEAFF. The CDR3 DNA is TGTGCCAGCAGCCAAGATCGTCCCCTTCGGGGTACTGAAGCTTTCTTT. The chain couples TRBV14 to TRBJ1-1; D is unresolved. The CDR3 contains 16 residues. Per germline, CDR1 SGHDN and CDR2 FVKESK. V was cut by 0 bases and J by 5 bases, with 16 bases left in between.

Only a few counts were recorded for this clone. The CDR3 protein is CACQGGLEKLFF. DNA of the CDR3: TGTGCCTGCCAAGGGGGATTGGAAAAACTGTTTTTT. This chain joins TRBV30 and TRBJ1-4; TRBD1 might be the D (6 bases). CDR1 is GTSNPN, CDR2 SVGIG, per germline (reference sequence). This CDR3 region has 12 residues. V was shortened by 6 bases and J by 8 bases, with 13 bases between the two germline ends.

The chain has TRBV12-5 and TRBJ2-2; 10 nucleotides match TRBD1. Germline V gene data show CDR1 as LGHNT and CDR2 as FRNRAP. CDR3 length: 16 residues. V trimming: 2 bases; J trimming: 6 bases; junction bases outside the gene matches: 6. CDR3 residues: CASGLISGTGAGELFF. In DNA, the CDR3 is TGTGCTAGTGGTTTGATCTCGGGGACAGGGGCCGGGGAGCTGTTTTTT.

This chain uses TRBV15 with TRBJ1-6; TRBD1 might be the D (5 bases). The CDR3 is 16 amino acids. Germline-derived CDR1 and CDR2 are LNHNV and YYDKDF (reference sequence). V was cut by 3 bases and J by 8 bases, with 17 bases left in between. The CDR3 loop is CATSSPTGGVDSPLHF. In DNA form, the CDR3 reads TGTGCCACCAGCAGCCCGACGGGGGGAGTTGATTCACCCCTCCACTTT.

The genes are TRBV19 and TRBJ2-2, with 7 bases lining up with TRBD1. V lost 0 bases, J lost 6 bases, and 4 bases stayed unmatched. Germline-derived CDR1 and CDR2 are LNHDA and SQIVND (reference sequence). The CDR3 extends over 15 amino acids. CDR3 nucleotide sequence: TGTGCCAGTAGTATAGAAGGGGGCGAGTCCGGGGAGCTGTTTTTT. Amino acids: CASSIEGGESGELFF.

This clone was detected only once. Given a much more abundant clone one base away, this may be a read error. J is TRBJ1-1 and V is TRBV6-2 or TRBV6-3; 9 bases match TRBD1. The J segment lost 1 base and the V segment lost 6 bases, leaving 6 bases of the junction unmatched. The germline V gene encodes CDR1 MNHEY and CDR2 SVGEGT. This CDR3 comprises 15 residues. The CDR3 protein is CASSTPGQGNTEAFF. The CDR3 coding sequence is TGTGCCAGCAGCACACCGGGACAGGGGAACACTGAAGCTTTCTTT.